These 9 T cell receptor beta chains were all obtained from the same sample, sequenced in a study of blood T cell repertoires in COVID-19. Assay used: immunoSEQ multiplex PCR; TCRdb lists only in-frame clones, some missing. The sample contains hundreds of thousands of clones, approximately 87% of which appear only once. The material sequenced was PBMCs or T cells enriched from blood (not recorded which). The receptors here all came from a man aged 40-49 years in a cohort exposed to, infected with or recovered from COVID-19 (not recorded which).

The V gene is TRBV2, the J gene TRBJ2-1, with a weak D call TRBD2 (6 bases). Trimming took 6 bases from V and 10 from J, leaving 13 bases between them. The CDR3 has 12 amino acids. The germline V gene encodes CDR1 SNHLY and CDR2 FYNNEI. CDR3 in amino acids: CASRELAVEQFF. The DNA for the CDR3 is TGTGCCAGCAGAGAACTAGCTGTCGAGCAGTTCTTC.

The rearrangement uses TRBV27 and TRBJ2-7, with 7 positions matching TRBD2. Germline V gives CDR1 MNHEY, CDR2 SMNVEV (reference sequence). The CDR3 covers 14 residues. The junction had 5 bases not matched to a gene; V was cut back by 4 bases and J by 2 bases. CDR3 nucleotides: TGTGCCAGCAGTTCTAGCGGTAAAGCCTACGAGCAGTACTTC. Its translation: CASSSSGKAYEQYF.

The chain is built from TRBV4-2 and TRBJ2-2; TRBD2 matches 8 bases. CDR3 size: 15 residues. The junction had 3 bases not matched to a gene; V was cut back by 4 bases and J by 2 bases. Germline CDR1 LGHNA, CDR2 YNFKEQ. CDR3 region: CASSPGLVNTGELFF. DNA for the CDR3: TGTGCCAGCAGCCCGGGACTAGTTAACACCGGGGAGCTGTTTTTT.

The chain recombines TRBV6-5 with TRBJ1-5, with 7 bases identical to TRBD1. The CDR3 covers 15 residues. The germline V gene encodes CDR1 MNHEY and CDR2 SVGAGI. V shed 6 bases and J 3 bases; nucleotides not matched to a gene: 8. The DNA of the CDR3 is TGTGCCAGCAGATCACAAGACAGGGACAATCAGCCCCAGCATTTT. Translating gives CASRSQDRDNQPQHF.

V and J are TRBV19 and TRBJ1-5; 7 bases are shared with TRBD1. Germline-derived CDR1 and CDR2 are LNHDA and SQIVND (reference sequence). The CDR3 sequence is 16 residues long. V was pared by 3 bases and J by 4 bases, with 9 bases of the junction left unmatched. CDR3 DNA sequence: TGTGCCAGTAGTATCATTGTGGGGGACAGAAATCAGCCCCAGCATTTT. This sequence encodes CASSIIVGDRNQPQHF.

This chain links TRBV18 with TRBJ2-3; 10 bases fit TRBD1. Germline V lookup: CDR1 KGHSH, CDR2 LQKENI. V lost 5 bases, J lost 6 bases, and 11 bases stayed unmatched. The CDR3 contains 16 residues. CDR3 in amino acids: CASSSDRGLRWDTQYF. Written as DNA, the CDR3 is TGTGCCAGCTCATCCGACAGGGGGCTACGATGGGATACGCAGTATTTT.

The J gene is TRBJ2-1, the V gene TRBV9; 8 bases map to TRBD2. The CDR3 contains 17 residues. The germline CDR1 and CDR2 sequences are SGDLS and YYNGEE. V lost 7 bases, J lost 3 bases, and 15 bases stayed unmatched. CDR3 in amino acids: CASGRPEAGGHYNEQFF. Here the CDR3 DNA reads TGTGCCAGCGGACGTCCCGAGGCGGGAGGCCACTACAATGAGCAGTTCTTC. The variable domain in full, with the rest retrieved from reference TRBV9 and TRBJ2-1, is DSGVTQTPKHLITATGQRVTLRCSPRSGDLSVYWYQQSLDQGLQFLIQYYNGEERAKGNILERFSAQQFPDLHSELNLSSLELGDSALYFCASGRPEAGGHYNEQFFGPGTRLTVL.

The chain combines TRBV9 with TRBJ1-6, with 7 nucleotides matching TRBD1. With V trimmed by 0 bases and J by 7 bases, 4 bases remained unmatched. Germline V gene lookup returns CDR1 SGDLS and CDR2 YYNGEE. The CDR3 is made up of 15 amino acids. In DNA, the CDR3 is TGTGCCAGCAGCGTAGCGGACAGGAGGAATTCACCCCTCCACTTT. Protein: CASSVADRRNSPLHF.

In its sample, this clone was seen once. V is TRBV21-1 and J is TRBJ2-7; TRBD2, the table's D call, was not compared with the DNA. TRBV21-1 is annotated as a pseudogene. This CDR3 spans 18 amino acids. The CDR3 nucleotides are TGTGCCAGCAGCAAAGAGGAATCTAGCGGGAGCTTTTCCTACGAGCAGTACTTC. Its translation is CASSKEESSGSFSYEQYF.